The clone carrying this T cell receptor beta chain ranks as large (0.1 to 1%). Its target is unknown. The data derive from a study of T cells in localized non-small cell lung cancer. TCRdb's copy holds only in-frame clones and misses some; the assay was immunoSEQ multiplex PCR. The table lists 650 to 850 clones, just under 25% of them singletons, with nearly 6.5% in the top ten. Broader study findings: Clonality of T cells reached its maximum in uninvolved adjacent lung, surpassing tumor. Increased T cell density in blood showed an association with longer overall survival. Turning up in adjacent lung were a median roughly 60 of the top 100 tumor clones. It remains possible that heterogeneity exists, since only one tumor region was sequenced.

The TCR sequence derives from a woman aged 35-75 years with stage III lung adenocarcinoma. The sequencing here drew on lung tumor tissue, taken before any cancer treatment.

CDR3 DNA sequence: TGTGCCAGCAGTCCCCGGTGGGGAGTCGGGGCAGATACGCAGTATTTT. This sequence encodes CASSPRWGVGADTQYF. This sequence joins TRBV28 and TRBJ2-3, with D possibly being TRBD2 (5 bases). V lost 5 bases and J lost 4, with 19 bases in between. The CDR3 has 16 residues. CDR1 and CDR2 (germline): MDHEN, SYDVKM.